The rows below give T cell receptor beta chains drawn from one sample of a study of PD-L1 blockade in urothelial cancer. Measured with immunoSEQ multiplex PCR; TCRdb has only the in-frame clones, and not every one. The data hold some 120,000 clones, with 91% observed a single time. The sample was PBMCs, taken around atezolizumab (anti-PD-L1) treatment. These receptors came from a man aged 55 to 70 with urothelial cancer. Each CDR3 is given with its conserved first and last residue. D genes are given only for firm matches. Size is stated for part of the rows, as once, few or many counts, or as a class when the clone is expanded.

TRBV9,.,few,TRBJ1-2,TGTGCCAGCAGCGTAGGATCGGGAATAGGGAGTGGCTACACCTTC,CASSVGSGIGSGYTF
TRBV7-2,TRBD2,.,TRBJ2-1,TGTGCCAGCAGCTTAGCGGGAGGGCATGAGCAGTTCTTC,CASSLAGGHEQFF
TRBV4-2,TRBD1,.,TRBJ1-1,TGTGCCAGCAGCCGGGACAGGTCGACCACTGAAGCTTTCTTT,CASSRDRSTTEAFF
TRBV29-1,TRBD1,.,TRBJ2-3,TGCAGCGTTGGTGACAGGGCCCCAGATACGCAGTATTTT,CSVGDRAPDTQYF
TRBV30,TRBD2,.,TRBJ2-7,TGTGCCTGGAGTACGCGACTAGCGGGAAGCTACGAGCAGTACTTC,CAWSTRLAGSYEQYF
TRBV5-1,TRBD1,.,TRBJ2-5,TGCGCCAGCAGGCATTCCCCGGGACAGAGGGAAGAGACCCAGTACTTC,CASRHSPGQREETQYF
TRBV4-3,TRBD1,.,TRBJ1-1,TGCGCCAGCAGCCAAGTTTTAGGGGGCGCGTACACTGAAGCTTTCTTT,CASSQVLGGAYTEAFF
TRBV5-1,.,.,TRBJ2-7,TGCGCCAGCAGGATCATAGCGGAGGCCTACGAGCAGTACTTC,CASRIIAEAYEQYF
TRBV5-5,.,.,TRBJ2-3,TGTGCCAGCAGCTGGGCCCAGGTGAGCCGACCCACAGATACGCAGTATTTT,CASSWAQVSRPTDTQYF
TRBV7-8,.,.,TRBJ2-1,TGTGCCAGCAGCCGGATTGACTCCGAGCAGTTCTTC,CASSRIDSEQFF
TRBV11-2,.,.,TRBJ2-5,TGTGCCAGCAGCCTCGAACCCCGGAGGGAGACCCAGTACTTC,CASSLEPRRETQYF
TRBV5-4,TRBD2,.,TRBJ2-7,TGTGCCAGCAGCTTGATGGGGGGGTTGGGTTCGTACGAGCAGTACTTC,CASSLMGGLGSYEQYF
TRBV30,TRBD1,.,TRBJ2-7,TGTGCCTGGAGGATGGCAGGGGGCTCCTACGAGCAGTACTTC,CAWRMAGGSYEQYF
TRBV7-6,TRBD1,once,TRBJ1-3,TGTGCCAGCAGCCCCGGGACAGAACCTGGAAACACCATATATTTT,CASSPGTEPGNTIYF
TRBV5-1,TRBD1,.,TRBJ2-3,TGCGCCAGCAGCCCGGACAGGGGTTTTGCAGATACGCAGTATTTT,CASSPDRGFADTQYF
TRBV4-3,TRBD1,.,TRBJ2-4,TGCGCCAGCAGCCAAGAAGGATCGGGACAGGGAAGACAAATGTGGGTTCAGTACTTC,CASSQEGSGQGRQMWVQYF
TRBV4-2,TRBD2,.,TRBJ2-5,TGTGCCAGCAGCCAAGGACTAGCGGGGGGGCTAGAGACCCAGTACTTC,CASSQGLAGGLETQYF
TRBV6-6,.,.,TRBJ2-7,TGTGCCAGCAGTTACTCTTCGCGGGGTCGCTCCTACGAGCAGTACTTC,CASSYSSRGRSYEQYF
TRBV9,TRBD1,.,TRBJ2-1,TGTGCCAGCAGCGTAGCGGGACAGGGGTTCAATGAGCAGTTCTTC,CASSVAGQGFNEQFF
TRBV19,TRBD1,.,TRBJ1-6,TGTGCCAGTACTCGGGGACAGGACAATTCACCCCTCCACTTT,CASTRGQDNSPLHF
TRBV7-9,TRBD1,.,TRBJ2-4,TGTGCCAGCAGCCCCCCCCCGACAGGGCTCCCCAAAAACATTCAGTACTTC,CASSPPPTGLPKNIQYF
TRBV5-4,.,.,TRBJ2-5,TGTGCCAGCAGCCCGTACCAAGAGACCCAGTACTTC,CASSPYQETQYF
TRBV7-2,TRBD1,.,TRBJ1-2,TGTGCCAGCAGCTCCCGGACAGGGTATGGCTACACCTTC,CASSSRTGYGYTF
TRBV4-2,TRBD2,once,TRBJ2-1,TGTGCCAGCAGCCAAGATGTAGTAGCGGGCCTATACAATGAGCAGTTCTTC,CASSQDVVAGLYNEQFF
TRBV19,TRBD2,.,TRBJ2-1,TGTGCCAGTAGTAGTGAAGGGACTAGCGGTTTTTCCAATGAGCAGTTCTTC,CASSSEGTSGFSNEQFF
TRBV7-3,TRBD2,.,TRBJ2-2,TGTGCCAGCAGCTTAAGACTAGCGGGAGCCGGGGAGCTGTTTTTT,CASSLRLAGAGELFF
TRBV28,.,.,TRBJ2-7,TGTGCCAGCAGTCCCCCGGCAGGGGTCCTCTACGAGCAGTACTTC,CASSPPAGVLYEQYF
TRBV30,.,.,TRBJ2-6,TGTGCCTGGCAAAGAAGAGGATTACAGGTTAATGGGGCCAACGTCCTGACTTTC,CAWQRRGLQVNGANVLTF
TRBV28,TRBD2,.,TRBJ2-2,TGTGCCAGCAGTTTGGCGGGGGAGGGAACCGGGGAGCTGTTTTTT,CASSLAGEGTGELFF
TRBV6-5,.,.,TRBJ1-2,TGTGCCAGCAGTTCCGATGGACAGTCCCATGGCTACACCTTC,CASSSDGQSHGYTF
TRBV7-2,TRBD2,.,TRBJ2-1,TGTGCCAGCAGCTTACATAGCGGGAGTACCTACAATGAGCAGTTCTTC,CASSLHSGSTYNEQFF
TRBV10-2,TRBD2,once,TRBJ2-3,TGCGCCAGGACCCCCGGGAGTGGCGGGAGGGCCCCAGATACGCAGTATTTT,CARTPGSGGRAPDTQYF
TRBV7-9,TRBD2,.,TRBJ2-1,TGTGCCAGCAGCTTATCTGGAGGCGGGAGGGCCCTCAATGAGCAGTTCTTC,CASSLSGGGRALNEQFF
TRBV7-9,.,once,TRBJ1-4,TGTGCCAGCAGCTTAGACTTGACTAATGAAAAACTGTTTTTT,CASSLDLTNEKLFF
TRBV18,TRBD1,.,TRBJ1-2,TGTGCCAGCTCCACGGGACAGGGGCCTCTAGAGTATGGCTACACCTTC,CASSTGQGPLEYGYTF
TRBV7-9,.,.,TRBJ1-1,TGTGCCAGCAGCTCTTATGATCGGGGTAACACTGAAGCTTTCTTT,CASSSYDRGNTEAFF
TRBV7-2,.,.,TRBJ2-7,TGTGCCAGCAGCCCCGGACACTACGAGCAGTACTTC,CASSPGHYEQYF
TRBV30,.,.,TRBJ1-2,TGTGCCTGGAATGACAGCAACTATGGCTACACCTTC,CAWNDSNYGYTF
TRBV5-5,.,.,TRBJ1-6,TGTGCCAGCAGCTTCCAGGGTGGGTCACCCCTCCACTTT,CASSFQGGSPLHF
TRBV9,TRBD1,.,TRBJ1-5,TGTGCCAGCAGCCGAGACAGGGCCGATCAGCCCCAGCATTTT,CASSRDRADQPQHF
TRBV28,.,.,TRBJ2-1,TGTGCCAGCAGCTCACAGGGTCCCCTCTCCTACAATGAGCAGTTCTTC,CASSSQGPLSYNEQFF
TRBV5-6,TRBD1,once,TRBJ2-5,TGTGCCAGCAGCTGGGACAGGGAGACCCAGTACTTC,CASSWDRETQYF
TRBV5-4,TRBD2,.,TRBJ2-5,TGTGCCAGCAGCCCAACCGGGACTAGCAGGGGGGAGACCCAGTACTTC,CASSPTGTSRGETQYF
TRBV7-2,TRBD2,.,TRBJ2-6,TGTGCCAGCGGAGCGGGAGGTGGGGCCAACGTCCTGACTTTC,CASGAGGGANVLTF
TRBV5-1,.,.,TRBJ2-5,TGCGCCAGCAGCTTGATGAGTGAGAGGACCCAGTACTTC,CASSLMSERTQYF
TRBV5-6,TRBD2,.,TRBJ2-3,TGTGCCAGCAGCTTGCGGGGGGGCCGGGCAGATACGCAGTATTTT,CASSLRGGRADTQYF
TRBV30,TRBD1,.,TRBJ2-7,TGTGCCTGGAGTGTACGACAGGGGGTCTTCTACGAGCAGTACTTC,CAWSVRQGVFYEQYF
TRBV7-6,TRBD1,.,TRBJ2-2,TGTGCCAGCAGCCCGCCAGGACAGGGCTCGAACACCGGGGAGCTGTTTTTT,CASSPPGQGSNTGELFF
TRBV5-1,TRBD1,once,TRBJ2-7,TGCGCCAGCAGCCCTAGACACTCGGGACAGGGTTACGAGCAGTACTTC,CASSPRHSGQGYEQYF
TRBV14,.,.,TRBJ2-7,TGTGCCAGCAGCCAAACAGTCTCTGTCGAGCAGTACTTC,CASSQTVSVEQYF
TRBV28,TRBD1,.,TRBJ2-7,TGTGCCAGCACCCCCGGTAAGGGGGCCTCCTACGAGCAGTACTTC,CASTPGKGASYEQYF
TRBV5-4,.,.,TRBJ2-1,TGTGCCAGCAGCTTGGACACCTCCTACAATGAGCAGTTCTTC,CASSLDTSYNEQFF
TRBV30,TRBD1,.,TRBJ2-2,TGTGCCTGGAGGCAGGGGGCATGGTCCGGGGAGCTGTTTTTT,CAWRQGAWSGELFF